This is a list of T cell receptor beta chains from one sample in a study of vaccination effects on CD4 cells after COVID-19. For these receptors, no antigen is known. Generated by immunoSEQ multiplex PCR, the TCRdb table keeps only in-frame clones and is missing some. The sample consists of about 24,000 clones, around four fifths of them appearing once. The sample consisted of CD4+ T cells from PBMCs cultured with HCoV-NL63 spike peptides, taken after COVID-19 vaccination. These receptors originate from a human donor who received a COVID-19 vaccine. The CDR3 runs from the conserved cysteine through the conserved F or W. Each record gives: CDR3 protein, CDR3 DNA, J gene, V gene, D gene, clone size. The D gene is left open where the match is weak. The size of a clone is reported for some rows only, either as once, few or many, or as a class for expanded clones.

CASSTLAAPNTGELFF,TGTGCCAGTAGTACCCTAGCGGCCCCGAACACCGGGGAGCTGTTTTTT,TRBJ2-2,TRBV19,TRBD2,once
CASSLVRDREAFF,TGTGCCAGCAGCCTCGTCCGGGACAGAGAAGCTTTCTTT,TRBJ1-1,TRBV7-3,TRBD1,-
CAISENLNTEAFF,TGTGCCATCAGTGAGAATTTGAACACTGAAGCTTTCTTT,TRBJ1-1,TRBV10-3,-,few
CASSWTPGGSYEQYF,TGTGCCAGCAGTTGGACCCCAGGGGGCTCCTACGAGCAGTACTTC,TRBJ2-7,TRBV6-5,TRBD1,-
CASSKTGTLGEQYF,TGTGCCAGCAGCAAAACAGGGACCCTTGGGGAGCAGTACTTC,TRBJ2-7,TRBV5-6,-,-
CASSSLRSYEQYF,TGTGCCAGCAGTTCCTTGAGGTCCTACGAGCAGTACTTC,TRBJ2-7,TRBV12-3/TRBV12-4,-,-
CASSLDSIRAGRTSTDTQYF,TGTGCCAGCAGCTTAGACTCGATTAGGGCGGGGCGAACTAGCACAGATACGCAGTATTTT,TRBJ2-3,TRBV11-2,-,-
CASSTVYYGKRERADTQYF,TGTGCCAGCAGTACCGTATACTATGGGAAGCGGGAGAGAGCAGATACGCAGTATTTT,TRBJ2-3,TRBV2,TRBD2,-
CAWSKNGYTF,TGTGCCTGGAGCAAAAATGGCTACACCTTC,TRBJ1-2,TRBV30,-,once
CASSQGRLGPDNEQFF,TGTGCCAGCAGCCAAGGCCGCCTCGGGCCGGACAATGAGCAGTTCTTC,TRBJ2-1,TRBV4-2,-,-
CASRPGGKNTEAFF,TGTGCCAGCAGACCCGGGGGTAAGAACACTGAAGCTTTCTTT,TRBJ1-1,TRBV7-2,-,once
CASSMGTGQETQYF,TGTGCCAGTAGTATGGGGACAGGGCAAGAGACCCAGTACTTC,TRBJ2-5,TRBV19,TRBD1,-
CAWAPGSYGYTF,TGTGCCTGGGCACCCGGGAGCTATGGCTACACCTTC,TRBJ1-2,TRBV30,-,-
CAWSVGGGNGQPQHF,TGTGCCTGGAGTGTAGGCGGGGGAAATGGTCAGCCCCAGCATTTT,TRBJ1-5,TRBV30,-,few
CASRGGQGYYEQYF,TGTGCCTCCCGTGGGGGACAGGGCTACTACGAGCAGTACTTC,TRBJ2-7,TRBV6-5,TRBD1,few
CASSSPTGTGAEKLFF,TGTGCCAGCAGCTCCCCAACCGGGACAGGGGCCGAAAAACTGTTTTTT,TRBJ1-4,TRBV7-9,TRBD1,once
CASSPRGDTQYF,TGCGCCAGCAGCCCCAGGGGAGATACGCAGTATTTT,TRBJ2-3,TRBV5-1,-,-
CASSLFNEQFF,TGTGCCAGCAGCCTCTTCAATGAGCAGTTCTTC,TRBJ2-1,TRBV7-2,-,-
CASSFRAANYGYTF,TGTGCCAGCAGTTTCAGGGCAGCTAACTATGGCTACACCTTC,TRBJ1-2,TRBV27,-,-
CASSQELTVLNTEAFF,TGTGCCAGCAGCCAAGAGTTGACAGTTTTGAACACTGAAGCTTTCTTT,TRBJ1-1,TRBV4-2,-,-
CASSQLAGGQETQYF,TGTGCCAGCAGTCAGCTAGCGGGGGGTCAAGAGACCCAGTACTTC,TRBJ2-5,TRBV6-5,TRBD2,-
CASSRKDRSMNTEAFF,TGCGCCAGCAGCCGAAAGGACAGGTCCATGAACACTGAAGCTTTCTTT,TRBJ1-1,TRBV4-1,TRBD1,-
CASRGANYGYTF,TGCGCCAGCAGGGGCGCTAACTATGGCTACACCTTC,TRBJ1-2,TRBV5-1,-,-
CASSLGRGVGPQHF,TGTGCCAGCAGCTTGGGCAGGGGGGTCGGGCCCCAGCATTTT,TRBJ1-5,TRBV5-5,TRBD1,-
CATSRQPQHF,TGTGCCACCAGCCGGCAGCCCCAGCATTTT,TRBJ1-5,TRBV24-1,-,-
CASSIDFADGEYF,TGTGCCAGTAGTATCGACTTTGCGGACGGGGAGTACTTC,TRBJ2-4,TRBV19,-,-
CSVDIRGTGELFF,TGCAGCGTAGATATTAGGGGGACCGGGGAGCTGTTTTTT,TRBJ2-2,TRBV29-1,-,-
CASSRGQGAPDTQYF,TGCGCCAGCAGCCGCGGACAGGGGGCCCCAGATACGCAGTATTTT,TRBJ2-3,TRBV5-1,TRBD1,-
CASREGGQPAPLIPYGYTF,TGTGCCAGCAGAGAGGGGGGCCAGCCCGCACCCTTAATACCCTATGGCTACACCTTC,TRBJ1-2,TRBV21-1,-,-
CASSLGQTNTEAFF,TGCGCCAGCAGCTTGGGGCAGACGAACACTGAAGCTTTCTTT,TRBJ1-1,TRBV5-1,-,-
CASSSRDIQPYGYTF,TGTGCCAGCAGCTCCCGAGACATACAGCCCTATGGCTACACCTTC,TRBJ1-2,TRBV7-8,-,-
CASSLQGEWGTGANVLTF,TGTGCCAGCAGCCTGCAGGGAGAGTGGGGTACTGGGGCCAACGTCCTGACTTTC,TRBJ2-6,TRBV5-6,-,-
CSASRDIDTQYF,TGCAGTGCTAGTAGAGATATAGATACGCAGTATTTT,TRBJ2-3,TRBV20-1,-,once
CASSLGLTGAYNQPQHF,TGTGCCAGCAGCTTAGGGCTTACAGGGGCTTACAATCAGCCCCAGCATTTT,TRBJ1-5,TRBV11-2,TRBD1,-
CASSFIGTGAQPQHF,TGTGCCAGCAGTTTCATTGGGACAGGGGCCCAGCCCCAGCATTTT,TRBJ1-5,TRBV6-2/TRBV6-3,TRBD1,-
CASSEGTSGSYEQYF,TGTGCCAGCAGCGAGGGAACTAGCGGCTCCTACGAGCAGTACTTC,TRBJ2-7,TRBV4-2,TRBD2,few
CASSGGTSGGGTDTQYF,TGTGCCAGCAGCGGGGGGACTAGCGGGGGTGGCACAGATACGCAGTATTTT,TRBJ2-3,TRBV5-8,TRBD2,-
CASSYPSSWGGRPSYEQYF,TGTGCCAGCAGTTACCCCTCGAGTTGGGGCGGGAGGCCCTCCTACGAGCAGTACTTC,TRBJ2-7,TRBV6-2/TRBV6-3,TRBD2,-
CATSDSGGTEAFF,TGTGCCACCAGTGATTCAGGGGGCACTGAAGCTTTCTTT,TRBJ1-1,TRBV24-1,TRBD1,-
CASSLYGGMLDGNYGYTF,TGTGCCAGCAGTTTGTACGGGGGAATGTTGGACGGAAACTATGGCTACACCTTC,TRBJ1-2,TRBV28,-,-
CASRRRGQGTRGGANVLTF,TGTGCCAGCAGACGCCGTGGACAGGGGACAAGGGGGGGGGCCAACGTCCTGACTTTC,TRBJ2-6,TRBV5-6,TRBD1,-
CASTGPGGAVTGELFF,TGTGCCAGCACCGGTCCCGGGGGCGCGGTCACCGGGGAGCTGTTTTTT,TRBJ2-2,TRBV28,-,few
CASSLPGNNEQFF,TGTGCCAGCAGCTTGCCAGGGAACAATGAGCAGTTCTTC,TRBJ2-1,TRBV7-9,-,-
CASRAGTGPSYEQYF,TGTGCCAGCAGAGCCGGGACAGGTCCTTCCTACGAGCAGTACTTC,TRBJ2-7,TRBV6-5,TRBD1,-
CASSLGTGTLAKNIQYF,TGTGCCAGCAGTCTTGGGACAGGGACACTAGCCAAAAACATTCAGTACTTC,TRBJ2-4,TRBV3-1/TRBV3-2,TRBD1,-
CASSYGRLNGELFF,TGTGCCAGCAGTTACGGGCGGCTCAACGGGGAGCTGTTTTTT,TRBJ2-2,TRBV6-2/TRBV6-3,-,-
CASSQVGGNTGELFF,TGTGCCAGCAGCCAAGTGGGGGGGAACACCGGGGAGCTGTTTTTT,TRBJ2-2,TRBV3-1/TRBV3-2,-,-
CASRRTSGRSYNEQFF,TGTGCCAGCAGGCGGACTAGCGGGAGGAGCTACAATGAGCAGTTCTTC,TRBJ2-1,TRBV6-8,TRBD2,-
CASSSRGGGVGSYNEQFF,TGTGCCAGCAGCTCCAGGGGCGGGGGAGTAGGTTCCTACAATGAGCAGTTCTTC,TRBJ2-1,TRBV11-2,-,-
CASSIVGTGDLTDTQYF,TGTGCCAGTAGTATAGTCGGGACAGGGGACCTCACAGATACGCAGTATTTT,TRBJ2-3,TRBV19,TRBD1,-
CASSSLLANTGELFF,TGTGCCAGCAGCTCCCTACTAGCGAACACCGGGGAGCTGTTTTTT,TRBJ2-2,TRBV7-9,-,-
CASSFMGRDPNEKLFF,TGTGCCAGCAGCTTCATGGGGAGGGACCCTAATGAAAAACTGTTTTTT,TRBJ1-4,TRBV2,-,few
CASSHGGEKLFF,TGTGCCAGCAGTCACGGGGGTGAAAAACTGTTTTTT,TRBJ1-4,TRBV25-1,-,-